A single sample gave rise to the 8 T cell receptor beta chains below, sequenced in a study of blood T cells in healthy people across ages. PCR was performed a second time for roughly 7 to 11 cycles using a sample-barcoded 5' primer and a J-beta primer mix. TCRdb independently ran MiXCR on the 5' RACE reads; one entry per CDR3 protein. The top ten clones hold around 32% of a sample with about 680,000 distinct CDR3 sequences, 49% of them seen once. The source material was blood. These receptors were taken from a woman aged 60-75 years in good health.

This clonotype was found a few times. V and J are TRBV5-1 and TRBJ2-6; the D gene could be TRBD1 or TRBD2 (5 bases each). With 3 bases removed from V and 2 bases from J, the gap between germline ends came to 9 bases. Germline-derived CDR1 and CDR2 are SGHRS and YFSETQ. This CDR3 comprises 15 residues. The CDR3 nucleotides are TGCGCCAGCAGCTCGCAGGGAGCTGGGGCCAACGTCCTGACTTTC. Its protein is CASSSQGAGANVLTF. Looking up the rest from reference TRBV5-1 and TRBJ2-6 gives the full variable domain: KAGVTQTPRYLIKTRGQQVTLSCSPISGHRSVSWYQQTPGQGLQFLFEYFSETQRNKGNFPGRFSGRQFSNSRSEMNVSTLELGDSALYLCASSSQGAGANVLTFGAGSRLTVL.

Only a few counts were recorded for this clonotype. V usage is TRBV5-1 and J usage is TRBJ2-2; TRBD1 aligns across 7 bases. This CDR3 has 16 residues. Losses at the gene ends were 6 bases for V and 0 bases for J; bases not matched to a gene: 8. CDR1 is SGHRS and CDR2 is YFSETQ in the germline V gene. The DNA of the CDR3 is TGCGCCAGCACCCTATCGACAGGGACGAACACCGGGGAGCTGTTTTTT. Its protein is CASTLSTGTNTGELFF.

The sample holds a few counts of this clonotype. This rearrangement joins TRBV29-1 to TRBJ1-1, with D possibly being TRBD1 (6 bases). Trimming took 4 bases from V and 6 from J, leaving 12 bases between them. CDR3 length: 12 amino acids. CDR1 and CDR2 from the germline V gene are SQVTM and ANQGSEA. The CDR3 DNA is TGCAGCGTTGTAGGGGGTTGGGCTGAAGCTTTCTTT. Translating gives CSVVGGWAEAFF.

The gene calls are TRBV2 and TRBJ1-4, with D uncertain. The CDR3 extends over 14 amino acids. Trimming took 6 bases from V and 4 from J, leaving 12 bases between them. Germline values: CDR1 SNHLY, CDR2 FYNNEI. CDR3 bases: TGTGCCAGCAGACCGAGACGGGATAATGAAAAACTGTTTTTT. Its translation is CASRPRRDNEKLFF.

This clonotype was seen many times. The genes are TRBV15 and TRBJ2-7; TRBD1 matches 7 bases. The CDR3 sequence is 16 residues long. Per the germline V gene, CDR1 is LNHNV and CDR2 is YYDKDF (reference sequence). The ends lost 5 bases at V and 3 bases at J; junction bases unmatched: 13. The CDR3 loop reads CATSGLRTGDFYEQYF. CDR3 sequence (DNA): TGTGCCACCAGCGGACTTAGGACAGGAGACTTCTACGAGCAGTACTTC.

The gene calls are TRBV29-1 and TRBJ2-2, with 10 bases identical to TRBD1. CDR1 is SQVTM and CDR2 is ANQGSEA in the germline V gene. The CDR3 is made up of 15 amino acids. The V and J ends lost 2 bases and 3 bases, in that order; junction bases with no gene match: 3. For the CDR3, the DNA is TGCAGCGTTGAATGGACAGGGGGTTACACCGGGGAGCTGTTTTTT. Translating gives CSVEWTGGYTGELFF.

CDR3 in amino acids: CASNPMGRSNYEQYF. In DNA, the CDR3 is TGTGCCAGCAATCCGATGGGGAGATCAAATTACGAGCAGTACTTC. V usage is TRBV7-9 and J usage is TRBJ2-4, with D perhaps matching TRBD2 (5 bases). TRBJ2-7 explains the end of the DNA better; the J call may be wrong. The CDR3 spans 15 residues. Germline V gene lookup returns CDR1 SEHNR and CDR2 FQNEAQ (reference sequence).

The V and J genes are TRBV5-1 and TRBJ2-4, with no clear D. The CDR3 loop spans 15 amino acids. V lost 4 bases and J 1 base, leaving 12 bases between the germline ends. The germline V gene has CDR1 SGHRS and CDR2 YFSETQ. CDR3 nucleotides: TGCGCCAGCAGCGACTCGACTGTGGCCAAAAACATTCAGTACTTC. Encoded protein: CASSDSTVAKNIQYF.